This T cell receptor (beta chain) comes out of a study of T cells after yellow fever vaccination. Whole-study results and caveats: Primary-vaccination clones mostly resurfaced post-booster (just under 98% CD4, around 88% CD8).

Of note for this clonotype: The antigen is not known.

The 5'RACE template-switching step produced TCR cDNA and added a universal primer site and UMIs. From the 5' RACE reads, TCRdb called clonotypes with MiXCR, one entry per CDR3 protein. The sample lists about 340,000 distinct CDR3 sequences; about 12% were seen once. J gave up 4 bases and V 7 bases, and 13 bases lay outside the gene matches. This CDR3 is 16 amino acids long. In germline, CDR1 is SGHVS, CDR2 FQNEAQ. The receptor was derived from a man between 18 and 35 years old who received the YFV17D yellow fever vaccine. V gene TRBV7-8 combines with J gene TRBJ2-5, with TRBD1 matching 9 bases. The sample consisted of CD4+ T cells sorted from PBMCs, taken 15 days after the yellow fever booster vaccination. The chain's CDR3 is CASTITGGQFGETQYF. The CDR3 nucleotides are TGTGCCAGCACTATAACAGGGGGCCAGTTTGGAGAGACCCAGTACTTC.